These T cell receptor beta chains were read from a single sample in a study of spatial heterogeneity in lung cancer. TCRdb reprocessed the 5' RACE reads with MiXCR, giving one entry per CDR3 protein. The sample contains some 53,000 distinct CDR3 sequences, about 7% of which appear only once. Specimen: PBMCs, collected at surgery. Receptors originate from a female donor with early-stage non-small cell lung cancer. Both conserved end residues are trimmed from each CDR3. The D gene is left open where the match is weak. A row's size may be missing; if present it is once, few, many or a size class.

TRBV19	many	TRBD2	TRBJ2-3	ASSIVAGNTQY
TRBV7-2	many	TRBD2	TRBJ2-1	ASSIGGSLNEQF
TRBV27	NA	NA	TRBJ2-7	ASRAFSYEQY
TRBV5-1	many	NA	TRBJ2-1	ASSIGGGPYNEQF
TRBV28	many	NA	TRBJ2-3	ASSLDTQY
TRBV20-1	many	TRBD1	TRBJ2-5	SARVTTGQETQY
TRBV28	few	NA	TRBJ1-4	ASSLGRKSEKLF
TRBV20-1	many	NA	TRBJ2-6	SARGQRDGANVLT
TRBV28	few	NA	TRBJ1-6	ASRGASYSPLH
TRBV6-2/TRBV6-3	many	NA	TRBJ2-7	ASSYTRTLSEQY
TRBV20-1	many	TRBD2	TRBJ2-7	SANVGGAYEQY